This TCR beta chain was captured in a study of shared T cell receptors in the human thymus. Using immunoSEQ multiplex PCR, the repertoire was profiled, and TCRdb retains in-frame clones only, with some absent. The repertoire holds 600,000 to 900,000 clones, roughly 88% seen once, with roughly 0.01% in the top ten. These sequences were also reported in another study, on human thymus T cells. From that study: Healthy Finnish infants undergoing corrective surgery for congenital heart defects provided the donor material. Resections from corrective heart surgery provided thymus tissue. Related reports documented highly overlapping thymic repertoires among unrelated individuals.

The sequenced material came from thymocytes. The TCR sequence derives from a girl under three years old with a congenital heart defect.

The CDR3 sequence is CASSLYSSYNEQFF. The CDR3 nucleotides are TGTGCCAGCAGCTTGTATAGTTCCTACAATGAGCAGTTCTTC. The chain carries TRBV11-2 and TRBJ2-1; no firm D call. Deletions cut 3 bases from V and 1 base from J, with 7 bases between. Germline assignment: CDR1 SGHAT and CDR2 FQNNGV. This CDR3 is built from 14 residues.